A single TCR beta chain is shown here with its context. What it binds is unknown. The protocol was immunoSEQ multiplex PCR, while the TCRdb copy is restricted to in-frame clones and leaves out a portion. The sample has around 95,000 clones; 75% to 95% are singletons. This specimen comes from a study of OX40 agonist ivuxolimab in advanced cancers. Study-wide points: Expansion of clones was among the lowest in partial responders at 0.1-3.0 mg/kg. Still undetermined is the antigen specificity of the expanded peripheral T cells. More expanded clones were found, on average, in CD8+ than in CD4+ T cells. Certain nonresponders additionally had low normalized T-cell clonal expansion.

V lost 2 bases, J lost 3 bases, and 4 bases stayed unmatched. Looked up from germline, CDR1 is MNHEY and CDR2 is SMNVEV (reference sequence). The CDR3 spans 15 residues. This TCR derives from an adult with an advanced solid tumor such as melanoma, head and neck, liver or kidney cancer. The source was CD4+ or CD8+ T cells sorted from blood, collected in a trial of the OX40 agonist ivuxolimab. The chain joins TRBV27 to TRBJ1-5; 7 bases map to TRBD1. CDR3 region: CASSLGTALNQPQHF. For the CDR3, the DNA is TGTGCCAGCAGTTTAGGGACAGCCCTCAATCAGCCCCAGCATTTT.